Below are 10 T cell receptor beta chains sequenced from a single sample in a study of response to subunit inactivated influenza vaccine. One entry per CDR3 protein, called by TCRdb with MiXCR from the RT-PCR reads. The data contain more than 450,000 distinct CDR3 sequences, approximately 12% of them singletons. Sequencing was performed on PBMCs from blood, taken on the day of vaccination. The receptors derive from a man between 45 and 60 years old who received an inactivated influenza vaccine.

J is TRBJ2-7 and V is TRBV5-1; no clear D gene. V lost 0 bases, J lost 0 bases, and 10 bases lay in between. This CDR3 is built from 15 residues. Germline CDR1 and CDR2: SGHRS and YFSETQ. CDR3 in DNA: TGCGCCAGCAGCTTGGGGGTGAGGAGCTCCTACGAGCAGTACTTC. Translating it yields CASSLGVRSSYEQYF.

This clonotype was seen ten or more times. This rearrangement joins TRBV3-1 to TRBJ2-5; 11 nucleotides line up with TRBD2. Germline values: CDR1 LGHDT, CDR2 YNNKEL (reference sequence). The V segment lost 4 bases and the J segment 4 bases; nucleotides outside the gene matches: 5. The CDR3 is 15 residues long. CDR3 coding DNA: TGTGCCAGCAGCCCGGCCGGACTAGCGGGAGAGACCCAGTACTTC. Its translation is CASSPAGLAGETQYF.

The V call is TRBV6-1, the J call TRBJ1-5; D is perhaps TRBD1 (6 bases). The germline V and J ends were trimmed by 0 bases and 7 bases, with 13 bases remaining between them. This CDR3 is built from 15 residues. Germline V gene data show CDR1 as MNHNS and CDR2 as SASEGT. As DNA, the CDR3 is TGTGCCAGCAGTGAAGCGTCGGGGGCCCGGCAGCCCCAGCATTTT. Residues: CASSEASGARQPQHF.

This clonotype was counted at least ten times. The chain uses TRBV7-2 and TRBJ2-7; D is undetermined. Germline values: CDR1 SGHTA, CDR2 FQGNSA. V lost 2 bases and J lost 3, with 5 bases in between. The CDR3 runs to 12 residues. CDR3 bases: TGTGCCAGCAGCTTAAGCAACTACGAGCAGTACTTC. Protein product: CASSLSNYEQYF.

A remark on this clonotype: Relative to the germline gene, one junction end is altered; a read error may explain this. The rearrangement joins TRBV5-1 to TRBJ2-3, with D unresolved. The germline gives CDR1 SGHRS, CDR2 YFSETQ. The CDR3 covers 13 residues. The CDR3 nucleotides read TGCGCCAGCAGCCAGACCCTCACAGATACGAAGTATTTT. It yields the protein CASSQTLTDTKYF.

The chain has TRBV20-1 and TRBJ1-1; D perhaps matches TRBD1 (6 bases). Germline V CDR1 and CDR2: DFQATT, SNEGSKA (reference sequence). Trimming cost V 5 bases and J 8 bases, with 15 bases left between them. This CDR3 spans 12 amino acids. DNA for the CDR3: TGCAGTGCTGCGACGGACAGTCAAGAAGCTTTCTTT. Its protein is CSAATDSQEAFF.

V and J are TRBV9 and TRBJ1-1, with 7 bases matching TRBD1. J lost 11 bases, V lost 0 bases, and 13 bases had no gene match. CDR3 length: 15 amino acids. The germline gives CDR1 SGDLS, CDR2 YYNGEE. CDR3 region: CASSVGSSGGGEAFF. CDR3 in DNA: TGTGCCAGCAGCGTAGGAAGTTCAGGGGGAGGCGAGGCTTTCTTT.

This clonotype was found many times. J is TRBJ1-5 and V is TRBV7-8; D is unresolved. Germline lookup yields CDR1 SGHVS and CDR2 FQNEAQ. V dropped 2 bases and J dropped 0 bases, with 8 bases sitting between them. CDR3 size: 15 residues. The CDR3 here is CASSLTENSNQPQHF. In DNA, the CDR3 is TGTGCCAGCAGCTTAACAGAAAATAGCAATCAGCCCCAGCATTTT. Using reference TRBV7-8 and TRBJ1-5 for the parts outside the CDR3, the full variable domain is GAGVSQSPRYKVAKRGQDVALRCDPISGHVSLFWYQQALGQGPEFLTYFQNEAQLDKSGLPSDRFFAERPEGSVSTLKIQRTQQEDSAVYLCASSLTENSNQPQHFGDGTRLSIL.

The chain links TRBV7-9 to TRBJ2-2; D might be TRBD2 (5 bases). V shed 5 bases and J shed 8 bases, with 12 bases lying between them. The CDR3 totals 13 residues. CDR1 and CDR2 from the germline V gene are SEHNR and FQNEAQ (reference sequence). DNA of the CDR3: TGTGCCAGCAGCCCGAGGGAGAGTGGGGAGCTGTTTTTT. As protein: CASSPRESGELFF.

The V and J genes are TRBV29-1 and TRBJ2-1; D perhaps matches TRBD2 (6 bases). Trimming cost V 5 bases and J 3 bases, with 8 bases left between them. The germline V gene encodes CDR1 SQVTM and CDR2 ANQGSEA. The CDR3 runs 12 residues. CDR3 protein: CSVSGGYNEQFF. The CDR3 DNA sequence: TGCAGCGTTTCCGGGGGCTACAATGAGCAGTTCTTC.